These 28 T cell receptor beta chains were all obtained from the same sample, sequenced in a study of cytomegalovirus exposure and HLA in healthy donors. Both 60 Vbeta primers and 13 Jbeta primers went into the PCR. Assay used: immunoSEQ multiplex PCR; TCRdb lists only in-frame clones, some missing. Among about 100,000 clones, 60% to 80% were seen once, and the ten largest hold around 2.5%. The sample consisted of PBMCs. These TCRs come from a man between 45 and 60 years old in good health and CMV-seropositive.

The genes are TRBV4-2 and TRBJ1-4, with a tentative D call TRBD1 (6 bases). Trimming cost V 1 base and J 6 bases, with 12 bases left between them. The CDR3 extends over 15 amino acids. Germline V lookup: CDR1 LGHNA, CDR2 YNFKEQ. The chain's CDR3 is CASSQVKGGDEKLFF. CDR3 sequence (DNA): TGTGCCAGCAGCCAAGTTAAAGGGGGGGATGAAAAACTGTTTTTT.

The chain couples TRBV30 to TRBJ2-5; 7 positions match TRBD2. The DNA matches TRBJ2-7 better at its end, which makes the J call doubtful. Looked up from germline, CDR1 is GTSNPN and CDR2 is SVGIG (reference sequence). The CDR3 extends over 13 amino acids. DNA of the CDR3: TGTGCCTGGAGTGTACGGGGAGGGCACGAGCAGTACTTC. Translating gives CAWSVRGGHEQYF.

CDR3 protein: CASSMRWTEAFF. The DNA for the CDR3 is TGTGCCAGTAGTATGAGATGGACTGAAGCTTTCTTT. The chain employs TRBV19 and TRBJ1-1; no clear D gene. V lost 3 bases to trimming and J lost 5 bases, with 7 bases between them. This CDR3 is 12 amino acids long. The V gene's germline CDR1 is LNHDA and CDR2 SQIVND (reference sequence).

The rearrangement joins TRBV7-7 to TRBJ2-5, with 8 bases matching TRBD2. V lost 2 bases to trimming and J lost 4 bases; unmatched junction nucleotides: 3. Germline V gives CDR1 SSHAT, CDR2 FNYEAQ (reference sequence). The CDR3 length is 14 residues. The chain's CDR3 is CASSLRSGGETQYF. Here the CDR3 DNA reads TGTGCCAGCAGCTTAAGAAGCGGGGGAGAGACCCAGTACTTC. The full variable domain, rest sourced from reference TRBV7-7 and TRBJ2-5, is GAGVSQSPRYKVTKRGQDVTLRCDPISSHATLYWYQQALGQGPEFLTYFNYEAQPDKSGLPSDRFSAERPEGSISTLTIQRTEQRDSAMYRCASSLRSGGETQYFGPGTRLLVL.

In this sample, this clone turned up once. This rearrangement joins TRBV7-2 to TRBJ1-4; 8 nucleotides align to TRBD1. This CDR3 has 16 amino acids. Trimming took 0 bases from V and 4 from J; bases not matched to a gene: 4. Germline loops: CDR1 SGHTA, CDR2 FQGNSA. As DNA, the CDR3 is TGTGCCAGCAGCTTAGCGGGACAGGTTTTTAATGAAAAACTGTTTTTT. This codes for CASSLAGQVFNEKLFF.

This chain uses TRBV7-9 with TRBJ1-6, with D perhaps matching TRBD1 (6 bases). Trimming removed 5 bases at V and 7 bases at J, with 15 bases between. The CDR3 is made up of 15 amino acids. CDR1 is SEHNR, CDR2 FQNEAQ, per germline (reference sequence). The CDR3 sequence: CASSRQDESNSPLHF. The DNA of the CDR3 is TGTGCCAGCAGCCGACAGGATGAATCGAATTCACCCCTCCACTTT.

In the case of this clone: The sample has other DNA sequences that encode this CDR3 too. The V gene is TRBV5-6, the J gene TRBJ2-3, with D possibly TRBD1 on 6 matching bases. The V end lost 5 bases, the J end lost 0 bases, and 16 bases lay between the germline ends. CDR1 is SGHDT, CDR2 YYEEEE, per germline. The CDR3 spans 16 residues. The DNA for the CDR3 is TGTGCCAGCAGGTCTTGGACAGACCATAGCACAGATACGCAGTATTTT. This gives the protein CASRSWTDHSTDTQYF.

The chain carries TRBV19 and TRBJ1-1; 10 bases fit TRBD1. The junction had 12 bases not matched to a gene; V was cut back by 1 base and J by 4 bases. CDR1 is LNHDA, CDR2 SQIVND, per germline (reference sequence). This CDR3 is built from 18 residues. As DNA, the CDR3 is TGTGCCAGTAGTATAGGCAAAGGGACAGGGGATCGAGGCACTGAAGCTTTCTTT. Its translation: CASSIGKGTGDRGTEAFF.

The rearrangement joins TRBV5-1 to TRBJ1-6; the match to TRBD1 covers 7 bases. Germline V gene sequence: CDR1 SGHRS, CDR2 YFSETQ. The V gene end was trimmed by 4 bases and the J gene end by 10 bases; junction bases not matched to a gene: 11. The CDR3 consists of 15 residues. CDR3 sequence: CASSPTQQGRSPLHF. For the CDR3, the DNA is TGCGCCAGCAGCCCCACCCAACAGGGGCGGTCACCCCTCCACTTT.

The V call is TRBV6-4, the J call TRBJ2-7; TRBD1 agrees at 7 bases. Germline loops: CDR1 MRHNA, CDR2 SNTAGT. The CDR3 is 16 amino acids. The V segment lost 2 bases and the J segment 3 bases; nucleotides outside the gene matches: 10. The CDR3 region is CASSDTKGQPDYEQYF. The CDR3 DNA reads TGTGCCAGCAGTGACACTAAGGGACAGCCTGACTACGAGCAGTACTTC.

The chain combines TRBV5-5 with TRBJ2-2; perhaps TRBD2 as D (7 bases). This CDR3 has 17 residues. Germline V gives CDR1 SGHKS, CDR2 YYEKEE (reference sequence). Between the trimmed V and J ends, which lost 0 bases and 2 bases, there was a span of 14 bases. The CDR3 DNA reads as TGTGCCAGCAGCTTGGTGGGGGGGCGGACCAACACCGGGGAGCTGTTTTTT. Its translation: CASSLVGGRTNTGELFF.

This chain links TRBV7-8 with TRBJ1-4; the D is unclear. V was clipped by 2 bases and J by 8 bases, with 15 bases between them. Germline CDR1 reads SGHVS; CDR2 reads FQNEAQ. The CDR3 covers 15 residues. The CDR3 DNA is TGTGCCAGCAGCTTATATGAGGGAGGGAGAGAAAAACTGTTTTTT. This encodes CASSLYEGGREKLFF.

This clone has just a few counts. The J gene is TRBJ2-1, the V gene TRBV18, with D hard to call. V was shortened by 3 bases and J by 8 bases, with 17 bases between the two germline ends. CDR1 and CDR2 from the germline V gene are KGHSH and LQKENI. The CDR3 runs to 15 residues. The CDR3 DNA reads as TGTGCCAGCTCACCCCAATGGAGCATGAAGGATGAGCAGTTCTTC. Protein: CASSPQWSMKDEQFF.

The chain has TRBV5-4 and TRBJ2-3; D is uncertain. Per the germline V gene, CDR1 is SGHNT and CDR2 is YYREEE (reference sequence). The V end was cut by 2 bases, the J end by 5 bases, with 6 bases between. The CDR3 totals 12 residues. CDR3 in DNA: TGTGCCAGCAGCTTAGAGCGAGATACGCAGTATTTT. Protein sequence: CASSLERDTQYF. The full variable domain, its missing parts supplied by reference TRBV5-4 and TRBJ2-3, is ETGVTQSPTHLIKTRGQQVTLRCSSQSGHNTVSWYQQALGQGPQFIFQYYREEENGRGNFPPRFSGLQFPNYSSELNVNALELDDSALYLCASSLERDTQYFGPGTRLTVL.

This clone has a single count. The V gene is TRBV29-1, the J gene TRBJ2-1; 8 bases match TRBD1. The V segment lost 4 bases and the J segment 8 bases; nucleotides outside the gene matches: 10. The CDR3 totals 14 residues. Germline V gene data show CDR1 as SQVTM and CDR2 as ANQGSEA. Here the CDR3 DNA reads TGCAGCGTTGCGGACAGGGAGCAAAGGGATGAGCAGTTCTTC. Its protein product is CSVADREQRDEQFF.

The chain uses TRBV9 and TRBJ2-1, with 10 bases fitting TRBD2. J gave up 0 bases and V 3 bases, and 15 bases lay outside the gene matches. This CDR3 region has 20 residues. Germline V gives CDR1 SGDLS, CDR2 YYNGEE. CDR3 loop: CASSARTSGEVSSSYNEQFF. CDR3 sequence (DNA): TGTGCCAGCAGCGCCAGGACTAGCGGAGAAGTTTCGAGCTCCTACAATGAGCAGTTCTTC.

The rearrangement joins TRBV9 to TRBJ2-1; 13 nucleotides match TRBD2. V gave up 0 bases and J gave up 8 bases; unmatched junction bases: 5. This CDR3 region has 16 residues. Germline CDR1 and CDR2: SGDLS and YYNGEE. DNA for the CDR3: TGTGCCAGCAGCGTAGCTACTAGCGGGGGGGAGGATGAGCAGTTCTTC. It codes for CASSVATSGGEDEQFF.

The chain combines TRBV4-1 with TRBJ2-5, with 9 bases lining up with TRBD1. Germline lookup yields CDR1 MGHRA and CDR2 YSYEKL. V lost 1 base, J lost 1 base, and 7 bases stayed unmatched. This CDR3 has 17 residues. CDR3 sequence (DNA): TGCGCCAGCAGCCAAGGGGGGACAGGGCTCGTCCAAGAGACCCAGTACTTC. It yields the protein CASSQGGTGLVQETQYF.

This chain uses TRBV2 with TRBJ2-7; a possible D gene is TRBD1 (5 bases). Germline-derived CDR1 and CDR2 are SNHLY and FYNNEI. V was cut by 7 bases and J by 5 bases, with 15 bases left in between. CDR3 length: 13 amino acids. CDR3 residues: CASKESQGNEQYF. Written as DNA, the CDR3 is TGTGCCAGCAAAGAGAGCCAGGGCAACGAGCAGTACTTC.

This rearrangement joins TRBV11-3 to TRBJ2-1; 8 nucleotides match TRBD2. The ends lost 5 bases at V and 4 bases at J; junction bases unmatched: 7. The V gene's germline CDR1 is SGHNT and CDR2 YENEEA. The CDR3 is 15 amino acids. The CDR3 protein is CASSPGREAYNEQFF. The CDR3 coding sequence is TGTGCCAGCAGCCCAGGGCGGGAGGCTTACAATGAGCAGTTCTTC.

This clone came up a few times. V and J are TRBV29-1 and TRBJ2-7; D is uncertain. The ends were cut back, 0 bases at V and 3 bases at J, with 3 bases in the middle. Germline CDR1 reads SQVTM; CDR2 reads ANQGSEA. This CDR3 region has 11 residues. The CDR3 region has the DNA TGCAGCGTTGAAGATAGCTACGAGCAGTACTTC. Residues: CSVEDSYEQYF.

This clone has only one observation. The rearrangement joins TRBV6-5 to TRBJ1-2; D is perhaps TRBD1 (6 bases). V dropped 0 bases and J dropped 6 bases, with 17 bases sitting between them. Germline V lookup: CDR1 MNHEY, CDR2 SVGAGI. CDR3 length: 16 residues. The CDR3 loop is CASSYSKQGGGHGYTF. The CDR3, as DNA: TGTGCCAGCAGTTACTCGAAACAAGGGGGGGGGCATGGCTACACCTTC.

The V gene is TRBV9, the J gene TRBJ2-7; 8 nucleotides agree with TRBD1. This CDR3 comprises 15 residues. Germline V lookup: CDR1 SGDLS, CDR2 YYNGEE. After removal of 0 bases from V and 5 bases from J, the junction contained 7 bases not matched to a gene. The CDR3 DNA follows: TGTGCCAGCAGCGTAGGTGACAGGGGTATCGACGAGCAGTACTTC. Protein: CASSVGDRGIDEQYF.

This clone was detected once. The chain combines TRBV10-3 with TRBJ2-3, with 13 bases identical to TRBD2. The CDR3 is 16 amino acids. Per germline, CDR1 ENHRY and CDR2 SYGVKD. Losses at the gene ends were 2 bases for V and 6 bases for J; bases not matched to a gene: 5. The CDR3 loop reads CAISEGLAGERDTQYF. CDR3 bases: TGTGCCATCAGTGAGGGACTAGCGGGGGAACGGGATACGCAGTATTTT.

The rearrangement joins TRBV13 to TRBJ2-3; TRBD1 matches at 11 bases. Trimming cost V 3 bases and J 4 bases; bases outside gene matches: 0. CDR3 length: 14 residues. The germline V gene has CDR1 PRHDT and CDR2 FYEKMQ (reference sequence). The CDR3 protein is CASSLGQGADTQYF. CDR3 DNA: TGTGCCAGCAGCTTGGGACAGGGGGCAGATACGCAGTATTTT.

This clone appeared a single time. This chain joins TRBV28 and TRBJ2-2, with D unclear. The CDR3 has 14 residues. The V end lost 6 bases, the J end lost 0 bases, and 8 bases lay between the germline ends. Germline CDR1 is MDHEN and CDR2 is SYDVKM. The chain's CDR3 is CASSPTTNTGELFF. The CDR3 DNA reads TGTGCCAGCAGCCCGACAACGAACACCGGGGAGCTGTTTTTT.

This clone has just a few counts. The rearrangement joins TRBV7-8 to TRBJ2-7; 9 bases line up with TRBD1. Germline V gene data show CDR1 as SGHVS and CDR2 as FQNEAQ. This CDR3 comprises 14 residues. V lost 5 bases and J lost 6; bases outside the gene matches: 8. CDR3 nucleotides: TGTGCCAGCAGCCGGACAGGGGTGAGGAGCGAGCAGTACTTC. Its protein is CASSRTGVRSEQYF.

Details on this clone: A junction end diverges from the germline sequence, so it may reflect a read error. The J gene is TRBJ2-2, the V gene TRBV5-1, with D tentatively TRBD1 (5 bases). CDR3 size: 14 residues. Germline-derived CDR1 and CDR2 are SGHRS and YFSETQ. The CDR3 loop reads CASSLGQNPGELFF. The CDR3 DNA is TGCGCCAGCAGCTTGGGACAGAACCCCGGGGAGCTGTTTTTT. Combining the CDR3 with reference TRBV5-1 and TRBJ2-2 gives the whole variable domain KAGVTQTPRYLIKTRGQQVTLSCSPISGHRSVSWYQQTPGQGLQFLFEYFSETQRNKGNFPGRFSGRQFSNSRSEMNVSTLELGDSALYLCASSLGQNPGELFFGEGSRLTVL.